This T cell receptor beta chain was sequenced during a study of early T cells in non-severe SARS-CoV-2 infection. Study in general: Sequencing used unsorted whole-blood bulk RNA, so chains lack pairing.

Individual cDNA molecules received unique molecular identifiers during library preparation. MiXCR was run by TCRdb on the 5' RACE reads, yielding one entry per CDR3 protein. The sample yields more than 75,000 distinct CDR3 sequences, about 14% seen once. This CDR3 has 14 amino acids. The germline V gene encodes CDR1 LGHDT and CDR2 YNNKEL (reference sequence). V lost 7 bases and J 7 bases, leaving 14 bases between the germline ends. Notes on the study in general: The matching step, a VDJdb search, favored anti-spike CD8 responses and missed private and CD4 specificities.

Of note for this clonotype: The antigen remains undetermined.

Sequenced sample: whole blood. The TCR sequence derives from an adult who was a healthcare worker with PCR-confirmed SARS-CoV-2 infection or an uninfected control (not recorded which). This rearrangement joins TRBV3-1 to TRBJ1-6; D remains ambiguous. CDR3 in amino acids: CASNRQDLNSPLHF. The CDR3 bases are TGTGCCAGCAACCGCCAGGACCTAAATTCACCCCTCCACTTT.